What follows are 7 T cell receptor beta chains derived from one specimen sequenced in a study of shared clonotypes between healthy human individuals. The repertoire was sequenced with immunoSEQ multiplex PCR; TCRdb's copy has only in-frame clones and lacks some. The sample lists approximately 1,500,000 clones, 95% to 99% occurring once. Sequencing was performed on naive CD4+ T cells sorted from blood. Subset here: CD45RA+ positively selected. Receptors originate from a man aged 30 to 39 in good health.

The CDR3 is CASSAGQKATNEKLFF. The CDR3 nucleotides read TGCGCCAGCAGCGCCGGACAGAAAGCAACTAATGAAAAACTGTTTTTT. This chain links TRBV4-1 with TRBJ1-4, with D tentatively TRBD1 (6 bases). The CDR3 totals 16 residues. The V end was cut by 5 bases, the J end by 0 bases, with 13 bases between. Germline V lookup: CDR1 MGHRA, CDR2 YSYEKL.

The chain is built from TRBV10-3 and TRBJ2-5, with 8 bases fitting TRBD1. The trim removed 10 bases at V and 5 bases at J, leaving 3 bases unmatched. The CDR3 loop spans 11 amino acids. Germline CDR1 ENHRY, CDR2 SYGVKD. CDR3 in amino acids: CATGQGETQYF. In nucleotides, the CDR3 is TGTGCCACCGGACAGGGTGAGACCCAGTACTTC.

The chain links TRBV10-3 to TRBJ2-2; D is unclear. The CDR3 is made up of 15 amino acids. The V end was cut by 0 bases, the J end by 6 bases, with 11 bases between. Per germline, CDR1 ENHRY and CDR2 SYGVKD. The CDR3 loop is CAISESRLNAGELFF. For the CDR3, the DNA is TGTGCCATCAGTGAGTCCCGCCTAAATGCCGGGGAGCTGTTTTTT.

The V call is TRBV4-1, the J call TRBJ2-5; D possibly corresponds to TRBD1 (6 bases). Germline V CDR1 and CDR2: MGHRA, YSYEKL. The germline V and J ends were trimmed by 1 base and 5 bases, with 14 bases remaining between them. This CDR3 comprises 15 residues. The CDR3 protein is CASSQVGQRRETQYF. The CDR3 DNA reads as TGCGCCAGCAGCCAAGTTGGACAGCGTCGCGAGACCCAGTACTTC.

The CDR3: CASSLYPLAAYNEQFF. The CDR3, as DNA: TGTGCCAGCAGTTTATACCCCCTAGCGGCCTACAATGAGCAGTTCTTC. The chain recombines TRBV27 with TRBJ2-1; TRBD2 matches 7 bases. The germline CDR1 and CDR2 sequences are MNHEY and SMNVEV (reference sequence). This CDR3 contains 16 residues. V was pared by 1 base and J by 2 bases, with 5 bases of the junction left unmatched.

V and J are TRBV9 and TRBJ2-4; no clear D gene. CDR3 length: 16 residues. Germline CDR1 is SGDLS and CDR2 is YYNGEE. Deletions cut 2 bases from V and 0 bases from J, with 12 bases between. The CDR3 DNA is TGTGCCAGCAGCGTCGGCAATACCAGAGCCAAAAACATTCAGTACTTC. Its protein is CASSVGNTRAKNIQYF.

V gene TRBV7-6 combines with J gene TRBJ2-7, with D maybe TRBD2 (5 bases). With 1 base removed from V and 6 bases from J, the gap between germline ends came to 16 bases. The germline V gene has CDR1 SGHVS and CDR2 FNYEAQ. The CDR3 length is 15 residues. Here the CDR3 reads CASSLERTGTSEQYF. In DNA form, the CDR3 reads TGTGCCAGCAGCTTAGAGCGGACTGGTACCTCCGAGCAGTACTTC.